This T cell receptor beta chain was retrieved from a study of CD8 T cells in ankylosing spondylitis. Study-wide points: Fewer than ten highly homologous variants made up a TCR beta motif, and this motif appeared characteristic of ankylosing spondylitis blood.

In TCRdb, the 5' RACE reads were re-called with MiXCR into one record per CDR3 protein. The data hold approximately 540,000 distinct CDR3 sequences, with over 9.5% observed a single time. Trimming shortened V by 0 bases and J by 5 bases, and 13 bases separated the two germline ends. Per the germline V gene, CDR1 is ENHRY and CDR2 is SYGVKD. The CDR3 totals 15 residues. This clonotype was seen at least ten times. Its specificity is not known. This sequence originates from a male donor with ankylosing spondylitis. Sequencing was carried out using blood, either unsorted or a sorted T cell fraction (not recorded which). V is TRBV10-3 and J is TRBJ2-5; the D call may be TRBD1 or TRBD2 (6 bases each). CDR3 nucleotides: TGTGCCATCAGTGAGTCCCGGGGGCAGAGGGAGACCCAGTACTTC. This translates into CAISESRGQRETQYF.